This entry features one T cell receptor (beta chain) sequence. Its antigen is as yet unknown. Treatment of the sample: some 19 received Ad26.COV2.S at low or high dose, single or two shots; roughly 5 received placebo; per-sample allocation not given. Each sample was drawn 63 days after the first injection (of vaccine or placebo). As its vector, the vaccine had Ad26, which expressed Wuhan-strain SARS-CoV-2 spike. Only in-frame clones appear in the TCRdb table, and some are missing; sequencing was by immunoSEQ multiplex PCR. The repertoire includes 350,000 to 400,000 clones, 80% to 90% of them detected once, and roughly 3.5% sits in the top ten. The CDR3 spans 16 residues. This sample was included in a study of Ad26.COV2.S vaccination and SARS-CoV-2 variants. Across the study: Donor was in the COV1001 Ad26.COV2.S trial arm. Once, or twice with 56 days between doses, Ad26.COV2.S was given intramuscularly.

Findings and caveats of the study: Breadth of non-spike TCRs did not differ between vaccinees and placebo recipients.

The input for sequencing was peripheral blood, taken in a trial of Ad26.COV2.S vaccine versus placebo. The chain combines TRBV7-5 with TRBJ1-4; the table's TRBD1 call for D was not verified on the DNA. TRBV7-5 is designated a pseudogene. The sequence came from a person aged 18-60 years who received the Ad26.COV2.S COVID-19 vaccine or a placebo. CDR3 in amino acids: CARSPDTGHIAEKLFF. The CDR3 DNA is TGTGCCAGAAGCCCGGATACGGGACACATTGCAGAAAAACTGTTTTTT.